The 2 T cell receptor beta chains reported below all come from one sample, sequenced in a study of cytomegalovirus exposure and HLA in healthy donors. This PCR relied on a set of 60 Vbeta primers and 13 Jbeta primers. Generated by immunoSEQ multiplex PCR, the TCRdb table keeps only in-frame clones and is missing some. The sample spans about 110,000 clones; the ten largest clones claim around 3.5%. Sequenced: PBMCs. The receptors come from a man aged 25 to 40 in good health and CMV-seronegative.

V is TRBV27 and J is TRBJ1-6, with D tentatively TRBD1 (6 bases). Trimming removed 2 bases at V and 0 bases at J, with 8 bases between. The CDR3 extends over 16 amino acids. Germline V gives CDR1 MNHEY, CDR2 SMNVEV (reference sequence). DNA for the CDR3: TGTGCCAGCAGTTTAGGGGGCGCCTCCTATAATTCACCCCTCCACTTT. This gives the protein CASSLGGASYNSPLHF.

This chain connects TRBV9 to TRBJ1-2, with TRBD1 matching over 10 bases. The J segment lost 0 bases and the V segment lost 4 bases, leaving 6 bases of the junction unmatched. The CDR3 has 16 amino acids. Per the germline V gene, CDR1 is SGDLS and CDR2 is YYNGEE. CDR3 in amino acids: CASSLLGQGANYGYTF. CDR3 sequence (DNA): TGTGCCAGCAGCCTCCTCGGACAGGGGGCTAACTATGGCTACACCTTC.